This TCR beta chain was sequenced in a study of beta chain features in type 1 diabetes. Study-level points and caveats: TCRB CDR3 length was moderately but significantly reduced in all four CD4+ subsets of Type 1 diabetes patients.

The CDR3 spans 14 residues. Germline loops: CDR1 SEHNR, CDR2 FQNEAQ (reference sequence). Trimming removed 5 bases from V and 2 bases from J; junction bases left unmatched: 5. This clone appeared a few times. No antigen is known for it. Expressed TCRB transcripts were sequenced because the entire RNA isolate underwent reverse transcription. The protocol was immunoSEQ multiplex PCR, while the TCRdb copy is restricted to in-frame clones and leaves out a portion. The sample holds 100,000 to 150,000 clones, 15% to 20% seen once. Sequenced input: central memory CD4+ T cells from blood. The chain uses TRBV7-9 and TRBJ2-5, with 7 bases aligning to TRBD2. This sequence originates from a man between 18 and 35 years old with type 1 diabetes. The CDR3 spells CASSPLAYQETQYF. CDR3 sequence (DNA): TGTGCCAGCAGCCCACTAGCGTATCAAGAGACCCAGTACTTC.